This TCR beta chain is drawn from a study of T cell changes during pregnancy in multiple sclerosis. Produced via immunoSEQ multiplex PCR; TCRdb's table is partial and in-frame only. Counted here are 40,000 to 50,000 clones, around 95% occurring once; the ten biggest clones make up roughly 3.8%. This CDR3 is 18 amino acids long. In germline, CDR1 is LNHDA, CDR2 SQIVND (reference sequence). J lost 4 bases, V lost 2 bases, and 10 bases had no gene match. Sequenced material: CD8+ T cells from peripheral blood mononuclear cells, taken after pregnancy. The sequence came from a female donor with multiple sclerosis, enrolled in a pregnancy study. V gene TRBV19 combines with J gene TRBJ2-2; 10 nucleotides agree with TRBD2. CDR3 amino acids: CASSIIGGLASTTGELFF. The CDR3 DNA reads TGTGCCAGTAGTATAATTGGGGGACTAGCGAGCACCACCGGGGAGCTGTTTTTT.